Each of the 32 T cell receptor beta chains below was sequenced from the same sample in a study of T cells after yellow fever vaccination (dated 2019 in TCRdb). The library was made by 5' RACE. For sequencing, an Illumina HiSeq 2500 was employed. TCRdb trimmed public reads at Q25 via fastp, called clones via MiXCR and kept in-frame beta chains. CDR3 protein duplicates are merged, each entry listing the most common genes and DNA. The sample data list 620,000 or so distinct CDR3 sequences, and around an eighth of these were observed just once. The ten largest clones take up more than 13% of the sample. In the paper's terms, the treatment or condition label means: live attenuated yellow fever vaccine strain. This specimen was PBMCs, taken on the day of the yellow fever booster vaccination. The source is a young man who received the YFV17D yellow fever vaccine.

The V gene is TRBV7-2, the J gene TRBJ2-1; D gene uncertain. Trimming removed 4 bases at V and 10 bases at J, with 11 bases between. This CDR3 comprises 12 residues. Germline CDR1 reads SGHTA; CDR2 reads FQGNSA. The CDR3 DNA reads TGTGCCAGCAGCTGGTCCTCGCGGGAGCAGTTCTTC. This gives the protein CASSWSSREQFF.

This clonotype was seen ten or more times. The J gene is TRBJ2-3, the V gene TRBV12-3 or TRBV12-4; no reliable D call. The CDR3 covers 13 residues. V lost 6 bases and J lost 6, with 13 bases in between. DNA of the CDR3: TGTGCCAGCAGCACTTCCTCCCTTGATACGCAGTATTTT. Residues: CASSTSSLDTQYF.

This clonotype has ten or more counts. The chain carries TRBV2 and TRBJ2-2; TRBD1 matches 7 bases. The CDR3 spans 12 residues. With V trimmed by 4 bases and J by 9 bases, 2 bases remained unmatched. Germline CDR1 SNHLY, CDR2 FYNNEI. The CDR3 loop reads CASSVQGWELFF. The CDR3 region has the DNA TGTGCCAGCAGTGTACAGGGGTGGGAGCTGTTTTTT.

This chain links TRBV4-3 with TRBJ2-2; 9 nucleotides line up with TRBD2. With 0 bases clipped from V and 13 bases from J, the junction kept 6 bases outside the gene matches. Germline-derived CDR1 and CDR2 are LGHNA and YSLEER. CDR3 length: 14 amino acids. CDR3 nucleotide sequence: TGCGCCAGCAGCCAAGATTTGCGGGAGGGCTTGCTGTTTTTT. It yields the protein CASSQDLREGLLFF.

The chain joins TRBV29-1 to TRBJ2-3; 8 positions agree with TRBD2. The germline CDR1 and CDR2 sequences are SQVTM and ANQGSEA. This CDR3 comprises 13 residues. Germline trimming cut 6 bases from V and 2 bases from J; bases unmatched to any gene: 4. CDR3 sequence reads: CSVNSGNTDTQYF. For the CDR3, the DNA is TGCAGCGTAAATAGCGGGAACACAGATACGCAGTATTTT.

The chain has TRBV3-1 and TRBJ2-3; D remains unclear. The CDR3 runs 15 residues. Germline CDR1 and CDR2: LGHDT and YNNKEL (reference sequence). With 2 bases removed from V and 0 bases from J, the gap between germline ends came to 9 bases. CDR3 in DNA: TGTGCCAGCAGCCAAAGTTACCTTAGCACAGATACGCAGTATTTT. Encoded protein: CASSQSYLSTDTQYF.

This clonotype came up a few times. This chain connects TRBV27 to TRBJ2-7; D is tentatively TRBD1 or TRBD2 (6 bases each). CDR1 and CDR2 (germline): MNHEY, SMNVEV (reference sequence). The CDR3 loop spans 12 amino acids. The V gene lost 11 bases and the J gene lost 6 bases, with 17 bases spanning the gap. The CDR3 protein is CAPGTQGGEQYF. The CDR3 DNA sequence: TGTGCCCCCGGTACACAGGGAGGCGAGCAGTACTTC.

This clonotype was counted a few times. This chain uses TRBV10-3 with TRBJ2-1; D possibly matches TRBD1 or TRBD2 (5 bases each). Germline values: CDR1 ENHRY, CDR2 SYGVKD. V lost 5 bases and J 4 bases, leaving 9 bases between the germline ends. The CDR3 has 13 residues. As DNA, the CDR3 is TGTGCCATCAGTTGGGACGGATACAATGAGCAGTTCTTC. Its translation: CAISWDGYNEQFF.

The table lists this clonotype with a few counts. The V call is TRBV20-1, the J call TRBJ2-3; D might be TRBD1 (6 bases). The CDR3 loop spans 14 amino acids. V gave up 6 bases and J gave up 0 bases, with 13 bases separating them. Germline V gene lookup returns CDR1 DFQATT and CDR2 SNEGSKA (reference sequence). CDR3 nucleotide sequence: TGCAGTGCCCAGGAAGGGGGAAGCACAGATACGCAGTATTTT. Translation gives CSAQEGGSTDTQYF.

This clonotype has only a few counts. The rearrangement joins TRBV20-1 to TRBJ2-3; D gene ambiguous. The germline V gene encodes CDR1 DFQATT and CDR2 SNEGSKA (reference sequence). V was pared by 6 bases and J by 1 base, with 8 bases between. The CDR3 is 12 amino acids. The CDR3 sequence: CSAGPRTDTQYF. The CDR3 DNA sequence: TGCAGTGCCGGACCGCGCACAGATACGCAGTATTTT.

The chain links TRBV7-9 to TRBJ2-7, with D perhaps TRBD1 or TRBD2 (6 bases each). The germline V gene encodes CDR1 SEHNR and CDR2 FQNEAQ (reference sequence). The CDR3 spans 15 residues. Trimming shortened V by 5 bases and J by 2 bases, and 16 bases separated the two germline ends. The chain's CDR3 is CASSAPGGPPYEQYF. The CDR3 region has the DNA TGTGCCAGCAGCGCCCCCGGGGGCCCCCCCTACGAGCAGTACTTC.

The chain carries TRBV12-3 or TRBV12-4 and TRBJ1-2; 10 nucleotides agree with TRBD1. J lost 1 base, V lost 7 bases, and 6 bases had no gene match. The CDR3 totals 15 residues. The CDR3, as DNA: TGTGCCAGCACCGGTGGACAGGGGGGTAACTATGGCTACACCTTC. Its translation: CASTGGQGGNYGYTF.

The chain joins TRBV5-4 to TRBJ2-1; D ambiguous. Trimming took 1 base from V and 4 from J, leaving 6 bases between them. CDR1 SGHNT and CDR2 YYREEE come from the germline V gene (reference sequence). This CDR3 is 13 amino acids long. The CDR3 reads CASSLNEYNEQFF. CDR3 DNA: TGTGCCAGCAGCTTGAATGAATACAATGAGCAGTTCTTC.

Ten or more counts support this clonotype. V usage is TRBV12-3 or TRBV12-4 and J usage is TRBJ1-1; the D is unclear. The CDR3 totals 13 residues. With 4 bases removed from V and 5 bases from J, the gap between germline ends came to 11 bases. The CDR3 bases are TGTGCCAGCAGTTCCGGCCCCAATACTGAAGCTTTCTTT. Its protein product is CASSSGPNTEAFF.

The rearrangement links TRBV7-2 to TRBJ2-4; 7 nucleotides align to TRBD2. Germline V lookup: CDR1 SGHTA, CDR2 FQGNSA. The ends lost 4 bases at V and 0 bases at J; junction bases unmatched: 9. There are 17 residues in the CDR3. This chain's CDR3 is CASSSPRVAGAKNIQYF. The CDR3 nucleotides read TGTGCCAGCAGCTCCCCGAGGGTAGCGGGAGCCAAAAACATTCAGTACTTC.

The rearrangement uses TRBV3-1 and TRBJ2-7, with TRBD1 as a possible D gene (5 bases). The CDR3 loop spans 14 amino acids. Germline V gene lookup returns CDR1 LGHDT and CDR2 YNNKEL (reference sequence). Trimming stripped 4 bases from V and 3 bases from J, with 13 bases between. For the CDR3, the DNA is TGTGCCAGCAGCCGACAGAGTAGTGGCTACGAGCAGTACTTC. Amino acid sequence: CASSRQSSGYEQYF.

This clonotype has only a few counts. The V call is TRBV6-2 or TRBV6-3, the J call TRBJ2-1; 7 nucleotides match TRBD2. CDR1 is MNHEY, CDR2 SVGEGT, per germline. Losses at the gene ends were 4 bases for V and 3 bases for J; bases not matched to a gene: 9. The CDR3 runs 16 residues. The CDR3 loop reads CASSSPRQRGYNEQFF. In nucleotides, the CDR3 is TGTGCCAGCAGTTCCCCTAGACAGCGGGGCTACAATGAGCAGTTCTTC.

This sequence joins TRBV10-2 and TRBJ2-3, with TRBD2 matching 10 bases. Germline CDR1 reads WSHSY; CDR2 reads SAAADI. With 11 bases clipped from V and 6 bases from J, the junction kept 14 bases outside the gene matches. The CDR3 sequence is 15 residues long. The CDR3 DNA reads as TGCGCCTGCACAAGAGCTAGCGGGAGTTCGGATACGCAGTATTTT. The encoded protein is CACTRASGSSDTQYF.

The rearrangement uses TRBV4-2 and TRBJ2-7, with 11 bases identical to TRBD2. The V segment lost 0 bases and the J segment 9 bases; nucleotides outside the gene matches: 7. The length of the CDR3 is 15 residues. Germline V gene sequence: CDR1 LGHNA, CDR2 YNFKEQ. DNA for the CDR3: TGTGCCAGCAGCCAAGATACTAGCGGGAGTGGTGCGCAGTACTTC. Its translation is CASSQDTSGSGAQYF.

This clonotype was seen a few times. V and J are TRBV9 and TRBJ2-3; TRBD2 matches at 10 bases. Losses at the gene ends were 4 bases for V and 3 bases for J; bases not matched to a gene: 8. The germline V gene has CDR1 SGDLS and CDR2 YYNGEE. The CDR3 consists of 16 residues. The CDR3: CASSTSSGRDTDTQYF. CDR3 DNA: TGTGCCAGCAGCACCTCTAGCGGGAGAGATACAGATACGCAGTATTTT.

This clonotype has only a few counts. The gene calls are TRBV7-2 and TRBJ2-2; 7 bases match TRBD2. Unmatched junction bases numbered 5, after V lost 5 bases and J lost 5 bases. CDR1 and CDR2 from the germline V gene are SGHTA and FQGNSA. CDR3 length: 14 residues. DNA of the CDR3: TGTGCCAGCAGCCTGCAGCGGGAAACCGGGGAGCTGTTTTTT. It specifies CASSLQRETGELFF.

This clonotype was counted ten times or more. The chain employs TRBV7-2 and TRBJ2-7; unclear D gene. V dropped 1 base and J dropped 0 bases, with 7 bases sitting between them. Germline V CDR1 and CDR2: SGHTA, FQGNSA. The CDR3 runs 14 residues. CDR3 sequence reads: CASSLGGVSYEQYF. CDR3 sequence (DNA): TGTGCCAGCAGCTTAGGTGGGGTCTCCTACGAGCAGTACTTC.

This clonotype was seen a few times. The gene calls are TRBV29-1 and TRBJ2-7; 8 positions agree with TRBD1. The CDR3 consists of 13 residues. V lost 7 bases and J lost 6; bases outside the gene matches: 11. Per the germline V gene, CDR1 is SQVTM and CDR2 is ANQGSEA. CDR3 nucleotides: TGCAGCGGGACCGGACAGGGAGGTTCCGAGCAGTACTTC. Translating it yields CSGTGQGGSEQYF.

CDR3 amino acids: CASSFGGVRDEQFF. The DNA for the CDR3 is TGTGCCAGCAGCTTTGGTGGGGTTCGCGATGAGCAGTTCTTC. The V call is TRBV7-8, the J call TRBJ2-1, with no clear D. CDR1 SGHVS and CDR2 FQNEAQ come from the germline V gene. CDR3 length: 14 amino acids. Trimming removed 3 bases at V and 8 bases at J, with 14 bases between.

The table lists this clonotype with a few counts. The chain uses TRBV4-2 and TRBJ1-2, with 7 positions matching TRBD1. This CDR3 spans 14 amino acids. Trimming cost V 4 bases and J 6 bases; bases outside gene matches: 8. Germline CDR1 LGHNA, CDR2 YNFKEQ. Written as DNA, the CDR3 is TGTGCCAGCAGCCCCGTAGGACAGGCGCATGGCTACACCTTC. This sequence encodes CASSPVGQAHGYTF.

The table lists this clonotype with many counts. The genes are TRBV5-1 and TRBJ2-7; 10 bases are shared with TRBD1. The CDR3 has 14 amino acids. The V gene's germline CDR1 is SGHRS and CDR2 YFSETQ. V dropped 4 bases and J dropped 4; count of bases not matched to a gene: 5. The CDR3 coding sequence is TGCGCCAGCAGCGTGGACAGGGGGGTGTACGAGCAGTACTTC. Amino acids: CASSVDRGVYEQYF.

This clonotype has just a few counts. The chain recombines TRBV7-2 with TRBJ2-2; TRBD1 might be the D (6 bases). Trimming left V 5 bases short and J 4 bases short, with 20 bases between. This CDR3 has 17 amino acids. Germline lookup yields CDR1 SGHTA and CDR2 FQGNSA. The CDR3 spells CASSINPTGFLTGELFF. CDR3 sequence (DNA): TGTGCCAGCAGCATAAACCCGACAGGCTTTCTCACCGGGGAGCTGTTTTTT.

V and J are TRBV4-2 and TRBJ2-7; 7 nucleotides align to TRBD2. V lost 4 bases to trimming and J lost 5 bases; unmatched junction nucleotides: 5. CDR1 and CDR2 from the germline V gene are LGHNA and YNFKEQ. CDR3 size: 13 residues. The CDR3 coding sequence is TGTGCCAGCAGCCCTCGGGCGGGAGACGAGCAGTACTTC. This gives the protein CASSPRAGDEQYF.

This clonotype was seen only a few times. The chain joins TRBV30 to TRBJ2-6; no clear D gene. CDR3 length: 15 amino acids. Germline CDR1 reads GTSNPN; CDR2 reads SVGIG (reference sequence). The germline V and J ends were trimmed by 0 bases and 0 bases, with 6 bases remaining between them. The CDR3, as DNA: TGTGCCTGGAGTGTGGGGATCTCTGGGGCCAACGTCCTGACTTTC. Protein sequence: CAWSVGISGANVLTF.

The chain employs TRBV23-1 and TRBJ2-1, with D hard to call. TRBV23-1 is identified as an open reading frame with a role that is uncertain. V was shortened by 7 bases and J by 7 bases, with 2 bases between the two germline ends. The length of the CDR3 is 9 residues. The CDR3 DNA follows: TGCGCCAGCATTAATGAGCAGTTCTTC. Translating it yields CASINEQFF.

This clonotype has just a few counts. The chain recombines TRBV6-4 with TRBJ2-7; possible D gene TRBD2, 6 bases. This CDR3 has 13 amino acids. The V gene's germline CDR1 is MRHNA and CDR2 SNTAGT. V shed 0 bases and J shed 7 bases, with 10 bases lying between them. The CDR3 DNA sequence: TGTGCCAGCAGTGACTCGTCCCGGGGGGAGCAGTACTTC. Amino acids: CASSDSSRGEQYF.

The chain combines TRBV20-1 with TRBJ2-5; 10 bases are a match to TRBD1. The trim removed 2 bases at V and 2 bases at J, leaving 8 bases unmatched. This CDR3 is 16 amino acids long. Germline loops: CDR1 DFQATT, CDR2 SNEGSKA (reference sequence). CDR3 nucleotides: TGCAGTGCTAGACCTCATGGGACAGGGGCACAAGAGACCCAGTACTTC. Translation: CSARPHGTGAQETQYF.